This T cell receptor (beta chain) derives from a study of T cells expressing NK-cell markers. Study in general: It was from sorted CD3+CD56+NKG2C+, CD3+CD56+NKG2C- and CD3+CD56-NKG2C+ T cells that TCR beta repertoires came. Of eight sequenced donors, seven were HCMV-seropositive and one HCMV-seronegative.

Points on this clonotype: Its specificity is not known.

The CDR3 is 15 amino acids. CDR1 is SNHLY and CDR2 is FYNNEI in the germline V gene. TCRdb reprocessed the 5' RACE reads, keeping one entry per CDR3 protein, no DNA. This sample carries some 340,000 distinct CDR3 sequences, with around 4.9% going to the ten biggest clones. The study, taken as a whole, reports: Of the CD8+ T cell pool in six donors, roughly 1.0-7.5% was accounted for by dominant NKG2C+ clonotypes. Among several donors, these clonotypes also ranked first in the CD3+CD56-NKG2C+ fraction.

This chain links TRBV2 with TRBJ2-3; TCRdb indicates TRBD2, and absent DNA this call remains unverified. Specimen: blood T cells: a sorted CD56 or NKG2C T cell subset, CD4+ or CD8+ T cells, or bulk PBMC T cells (not recorded which). This TCR was sampled from a man aged 18-70 years in good health. CDR3 amino acids: CASDRTSGGRDTQYF.